Listed below are T cell receptor beta chains from one sample, sequenced in a study of blood T cell repertoires in COVID-19. The method was immunoSEQ multiplex PCR; TCRdb's version includes in-frame clones alone and lacks a portion of them. The sample records about 190,000 clones, roughly 73% being singletons. The sample comprised peripheral blood. The receptors were gathered from a woman of 80 years or more with active or convalescent COVID-19. The CDR3 runs from the conserved cysteine through the conserved F or W. Size is stated for part of the rows, as once, few or many counts, or as a class when the clone is expanded.

j_call: TRBJ1-6
v_call: TRBV19
clone_size: few
cdr3_aa: CASSSRQGNSPLHF

j_call: TRBJ1-2
v_call: TRBV12-3/TRBV12-4
clone_size: NA
cdr3_aa: CASSLGQGGGYTF

j_call: TRBJ1-3
v_call: TRBV5-6
clone_size: NA
cdr3_aa: CASSLYGQGEGNTIYF

j_call: TRBJ1-4
v_call: TRBV12-3/TRBV12-4
clone_size: NA
cdr3_aa: CASGPFTGEKLFF

j_call: TRBJ2-5
v_call: TRBV7-9
clone_size: NA
cdr3_aa: CASSVKSETQYF

j_call: TRBJ1-1
v_call: TRBV7-8
clone_size: NA
cdr3_aa: CASRQGWGTEAFF

j_call: TRBJ1-1
v_call: TRBV28
clone_size: NA
cdr3_aa: CASRSGTGGTEAFF

j_call: TRBJ1-1
v_call: TRBV6-4
clone_size: NA
cdr3_aa: CASSENRGYGVPFF

j_call: TRBJ1-2
v_call: TRBV15
clone_size: NA
cdr3_aa: CATSRDREWSYGYTF

j_call: TRBJ1-1
v_call: TRBV29-1
clone_size: NA
cdr3_aa: CSARDRGGTEAFF

j_call: TRBJ1-2
v_call: TRBV5-5
clone_size: many
cdr3_aa: CASSPTGDLYGYTF

j_call: TRBJ2-1
v_call: TRBV7-3
clone_size: NA
cdr3_aa: CASSRTSGGYNEQFF

j_call: TRBJ1-5
v_call: TRBV15
clone_size: NA
cdr3_aa: CATSPGTGFNQPQHF

j_call: TRBJ1-6
v_call: TRBV10-3
clone_size: NA
cdr3_aa: CAISESSGSPLHF

j_call: TRBJ2-5
v_call: TRBV7-9
clone_size: NA
cdr3_aa: CASSSPTGGTFQETQYF

j_call: TRBJ2-7
v_call: TRBV19
clone_size: once
cdr3_aa: CASSIDPGLYEQYF

j_call: TRBJ1-1
v_call: TRBV7-2
clone_size: many
cdr3_aa: CASSFQYTEAFF

j_call: TRBJ1-2
v_call: TRBV5-1
clone_size: once
cdr3_aa: CASSSPGQTNYGYTF

j_call: TRBJ2-6
v_call: TRBV9
clone_size: NA
cdr3_aa: CASSVGLGLAGKWPGANVLTF

j_call: TRBJ1-4
v_call: TRBV5-8
clone_size: NA
cdr3_aa: CASSSTGGPRNEKLFF

j_call: TRBJ1-6
v_call: TRBV10-3
clone_size: few
cdr3_aa: CAISETGEAYSPLHF

j_call: TRBJ2-3
v_call: TRBV7-9
clone_size: NA
cdr3_aa: CASSRQGANVGGTTDTQYF

j_call: TRBJ2-7
v_call: TRBV15
clone_size: NA
cdr3_aa: CATSRSAAAREQYF

j_call: TRBJ2-7
v_call: TRBV28
clone_size: NA
cdr3_aa: CASSLYGTAYEQYF

j_call: TRBJ1-2
v_call: TRBV5-1
clone_size: NA
cdr3_aa: CASSPREGNYGYTF

j_call: TRBJ2-3
v_call: TRBV29-1
clone_size: NA
cdr3_aa: CSVEDPWLAGATDTQYF

j_call: TRBJ1-1
v_call: TRBV7-2
clone_size: NA
cdr3_aa: CASSTYSTEAFF

j_call: TRBJ2-1
v_call: TRBV6-5
clone_size: NA
cdr3_aa: CASGESGGAWDEQFF

j_call: TRBJ1-2
v_call: TRBV19
clone_size: once
cdr3_aa: CASSPPGLIDGYTF

j_call: TRBJ1-2
v_call: TRBV5-1
clone_size: NA
cdr3_aa: CASSLNRDRGGYTF

j_call: TRBJ1-6
v_call: TRBV15
clone_size: NA
cdr3_aa: CATSRERVGKHNSPLHF

j_call: TRBJ1-4
v_call: TRBV15
clone_size: NA
cdr3_aa: CATSRRQSYEKLFF

j_call: TRBJ2-7
v_call: TRBV5-6
clone_size: NA
cdr3_aa: CASSLVTRDPPYEQYF

j_call: TRBJ1-2
v_call: TRBV2
clone_size: NA
cdr3_aa: CASSEEVQYTF

j_call: TRBJ1-5
v_call: TRBV28
clone_size: NA
cdr3_aa: CASSLLRVYSNQPQHF

j_call: TRBJ1-2
v_call: TRBV28
clone_size: NA
cdr3_aa: CASSSIHRGNYGYTF

j_call: TRBJ1-5
v_call: TRBV18
clone_size: NA
cdr3_aa: CASSRGASDQPQHF

j_call: TRBJ1-2
v_call: TRBV5-1
clone_size: few
cdr3_aa: CASSSGQGDGYTF

j_call: TRBJ1-3
v_call: TRBV5-1
clone_size: once
cdr3_aa: CASSLADSNLSGNTIYF

j_call: TRBJ1-2
v_call: TRBV27
clone_size: NA
cdr3_aa: CASRLTGASGLYGYTF

j_call: TRBJ2-7
v_call: TRBV19
clone_size: few
cdr3_aa: CASSTGGSYEQYF

j_call: TRBJ2-5
v_call: TRBV4-2
clone_size: NA
cdr3_aa: CASSQALAGGPTIRETQYF

j_call: TRBJ2-1
v_call: TRBV12-3/TRBV12-4
clone_size: NA
cdr3_aa: CASLRGPANEQFF

j_call: TRBJ1-1
v_call: TRBV4-1
clone_size: once
cdr3_aa: CASSQDRQGGTEAFF

j_call: TRBJ2-7
v_call: TRBV5-4
clone_size: NA
cdr3_aa: CASSFYAGTGAYEQYF

j_call: TRBJ2-3
v_call: TRBV9
clone_size: NA
cdr3_aa: CASSDRLTGVRTDTQYF

j_call: TRBJ1-5
v_call: TRBV5-4
clone_size: few
cdr3_aa: CASSSGTQHF

j_call: TRBJ2-3
v_call: TRBV29-1
clone_size: NA
cdr3_aa: CSVRGAAITDTQYF

j_call: TRBJ1-6
v_call: TRBV5-5
clone_size: NA
cdr3_aa: CASSLRSGPVSNSPLHF

j_call: TRBJ2-1
v_call: TRBV10-2
clone_size: many
cdr3_aa: CASSDQTSGGAHEQFF

j_call: TRBJ2-1
v_call: TRBV27
clone_size: NA
cdr3_aa: CASSFSGQTYNEQFF

j_call: TRBJ2-1
v_call: TRBV19
clone_size: NA
cdr3_aa: CASSISRSSYNEQFF

j_call: TRBJ2-2
v_call: TRBV29-1
clone_size: NA
cdr3_aa: CSVDAGTGELFF

j_call: TRBJ1-6
v_call: TRBV28
clone_size: few
cdr3_aa: CASSLVQGNSPLHF

j_call: TRBJ2-6
v_call: TRBV23-1
clone_size: few
cdr3_aa: CASRGGTYRSGANVLTF

j_call: TRBJ2-5
v_call: TRBV4-2
clone_size: NA
cdr3_aa: CASSQGLAGSNPGGETQYF

j_call: TRBJ2-2
v_call: TRBV19
clone_size: NA
cdr3_aa: CASSIRGDTGELFF

j_call: TRBJ1-1
v_call: TRBV19
clone_size: NA
cdr3_aa: CASSPTDRAPEAFF

j_call: TRBJ1-5
v_call: TRBV4-1
clone_size: NA
cdr3_aa: CASSQDHQIGQPQHF

j_call: TRBJ2-7
v_call: TRBV11-2
clone_size: NA
cdr3_aa: CASSLRYEQYF